This is a list of T cell receptor beta chains from one sample in a study of T cells in tuberculosis. Data came from immunoSEQ multiplex PCR; TCRdb stores just in-frame clones and leaves some out. The data hold 20,000 to 25,000 clones, with roughly 97% observed a single time. The sample taken for sequencing was PBMCs. The receptors shown here come from a donor aged 10-29 years with latent tuberculosis or without tuberculosis infection. CDR3s include the opening cysteine and the closing phenylalanine or tryptophan. A D gene is named only where the DNA matches it firmly. Clone sizes are given selectively: once, few, many, or a class where the clone is expanded.

CDR3aa	CDR3nt	d_gene	v_gene	j_gene	abundance
CASSLQTGSLETEAFF	TGTGCCAGTAGTCTTCAGACCGGGTCCCTGGAGACTGAAGCTTTCTTT	NA	TRBV19	TRBJ1-1	NA
CASSFGHVNYEQYF	TGTGCCAGCAGTTTTGGACATGTAAACTACGAGCAGTACTTC	NA	TRBV28	TRBJ2-7	once
CASSATDLDYGYTF	TGTGCCAGCAGCGCGACAGACCTGGACTATGGCTACACCTTC	NA	TRBV7-6	TRBJ1-2	NA
CSAPAPGAQHF	TGCAGTGCCCCGGCCCCCGGGGCCCAGCATTTT	NA	TRBV20-1	TRBJ1-5	NA
CASSPLTGLNTEAFF	TGTGCCAGCAGCCCACTGACAGGGTTAAACACTGAAGCTTTCTTT	TRBD1	TRBV14	TRBJ1-1	NA
CASSPGRVHGYTF	TGTGCCAGCAGCCCGGGCAGGGTCCACGGCTACACCTTC	NA	TRBV7-2	TRBJ1-2	NA
CASGLEPGKGYTF	TGTGCTAGTGGTTTGGAGCCAGGGAAAGGCTACACCTTC	NA	TRBV12-5	TRBJ1-2	NA
CAISDWTSGNEQFF	TGTGCCATCAGTGATTGGACTAGCGGAAATGAGCAGTTCTTC	TRBD2	TRBV10-3	TRBJ2-1	NA
CASSPYWGLNGYTF	TGTGCCAGCAGCCCTTACTGGGGGCTCAATGGCTACACCTTC	NA	TRBV11-3	TRBJ1-2	NA
CASSLFRRGGNTEAFF	TGTGCCAGCAGCTTGTTTAGGCGGGGGGGCAACACTGAAGCTTTCTTT	NA	TRBV5-8	TRBJ1-1	NA
CASGLALSRLAGGPYNEQFF	TGTGCTAGTGGTTTGGCCCTCTCCCGGTTAGCGGGGGGACCCTACAATGAGCAGTTCTTC	TRBD2	TRBV12-5	TRBJ2-1	NA
CASSLLRPGLAGPNEQYF	TGTGCCAGCAGCCTACTAAGACCGGGACTAGCGGGGCCGAACGAGCAGTACTTC	NA	TRBV21-1	TRBJ2-7	NA
CASTGGYNEQFF	TGTGCCAGCACGGGAGGGTACAATGAGCAGTTCTTC	TRBD2	TRBV28	TRBJ2-1	NA
CATSRGTGNTGELFF	TGTGCCACCAGCAGAGGGACAGGGAACACCGGGGAGCTGTTTTTT	TRBD1	TRBV15	TRBJ2-2	once
CASSLNSPNQPQHF	TGTGCCAGCAGCTTGAACAGCCCTAATCAGCCCCAGCATTTT	NA	TRBV5-6	TRBJ1-5	NA
CASSATSLNEQFF	TGTGCCAGCAGCGCGACTAGTCTCAATGAGCAGTTCTTC	NA	TRBV9	TRBJ2-1	NA
CASSPNSGLRHGYTF	TGTGCCAGCAGCCCAAACTCCGGACTAAGGCATGGCTACACCTTC	NA	TRBV11-2	TRBJ1-2	NA
CASSQGKLAGRSTDTQYF	TGTGCCAGCAGCCAAGGGAAATTGGCAGGGCGATCCACAGATACGCAGTATTTT	NA	TRBV14	TRBJ2-3	NA